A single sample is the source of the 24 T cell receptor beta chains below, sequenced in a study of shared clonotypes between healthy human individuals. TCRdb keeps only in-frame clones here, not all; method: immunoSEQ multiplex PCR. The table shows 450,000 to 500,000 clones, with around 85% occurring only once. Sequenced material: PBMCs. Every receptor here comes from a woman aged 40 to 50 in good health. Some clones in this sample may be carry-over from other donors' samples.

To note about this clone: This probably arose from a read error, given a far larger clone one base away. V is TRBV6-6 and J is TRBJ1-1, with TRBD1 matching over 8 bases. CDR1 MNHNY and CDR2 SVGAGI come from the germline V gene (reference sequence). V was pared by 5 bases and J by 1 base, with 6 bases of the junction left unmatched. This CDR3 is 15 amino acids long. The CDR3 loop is CASSQQTGENTEAFF. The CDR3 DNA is TGTGCCAGCAGTCAACAGACAGGGGAGAACACTGAAGCTTTCTTT.

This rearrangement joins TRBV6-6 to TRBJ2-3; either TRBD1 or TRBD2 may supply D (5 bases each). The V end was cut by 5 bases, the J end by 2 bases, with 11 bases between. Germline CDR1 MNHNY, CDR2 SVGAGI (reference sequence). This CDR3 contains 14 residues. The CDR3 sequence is CASSNRGPTDTQYF. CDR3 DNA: TGTGCCAGCAGTAACCGGGGCCCCACAGATACGCAGTATTTT.

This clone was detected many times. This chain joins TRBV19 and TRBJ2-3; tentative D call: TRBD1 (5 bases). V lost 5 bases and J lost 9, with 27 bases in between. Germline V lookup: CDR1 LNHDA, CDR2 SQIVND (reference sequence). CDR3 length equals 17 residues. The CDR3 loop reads CASSPRTSQRISVTQYF. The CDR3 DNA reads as TGTGCCAGTAGTCCCAGGACATCCCAAAGGATCTCTGTCACGCAGTATTTT.

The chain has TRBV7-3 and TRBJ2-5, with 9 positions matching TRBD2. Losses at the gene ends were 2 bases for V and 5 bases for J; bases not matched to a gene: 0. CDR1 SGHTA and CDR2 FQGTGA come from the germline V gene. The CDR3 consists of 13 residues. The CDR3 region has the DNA TGTGCCAGCAGCTTAGGACTAGCGGAGACCCAGTACTTC. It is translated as CASSLGLAETQYF.

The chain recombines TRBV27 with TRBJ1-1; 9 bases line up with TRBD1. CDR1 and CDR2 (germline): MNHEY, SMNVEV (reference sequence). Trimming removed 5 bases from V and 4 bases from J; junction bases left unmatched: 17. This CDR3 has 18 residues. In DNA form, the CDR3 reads TGTGCCAGCAGTAAATACACAAGTGGTGGGACAGGGATCACTGAAGCTTTCTTT. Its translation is CASSKYTSGGTGITEAFF.

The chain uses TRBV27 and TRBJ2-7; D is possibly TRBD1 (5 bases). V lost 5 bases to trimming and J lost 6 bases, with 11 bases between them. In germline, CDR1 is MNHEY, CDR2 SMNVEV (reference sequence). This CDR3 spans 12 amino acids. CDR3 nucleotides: TGTGCCAGCAGTACCAGGGCCGGCGAGCAGTACTTC. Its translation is CASSTRAGEQYF.

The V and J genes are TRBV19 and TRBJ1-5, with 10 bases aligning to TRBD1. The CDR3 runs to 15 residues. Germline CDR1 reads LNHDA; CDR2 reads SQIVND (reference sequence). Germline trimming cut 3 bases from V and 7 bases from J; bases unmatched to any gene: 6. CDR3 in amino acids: CASSIRGQGEQPQHF. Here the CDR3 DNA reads TGTGCCAGTAGTATTAGAGGACAGGGGGAGCAGCCCCAGCATTTT.

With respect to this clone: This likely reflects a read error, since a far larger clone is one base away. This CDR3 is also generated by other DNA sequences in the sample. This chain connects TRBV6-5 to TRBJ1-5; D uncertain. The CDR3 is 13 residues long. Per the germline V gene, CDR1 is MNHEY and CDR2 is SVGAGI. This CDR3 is CASSYQRAQPQHF. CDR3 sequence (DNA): TGTGCCAGCAGTTACCAGAGGGCTCAGCCTCAGCATTTT.

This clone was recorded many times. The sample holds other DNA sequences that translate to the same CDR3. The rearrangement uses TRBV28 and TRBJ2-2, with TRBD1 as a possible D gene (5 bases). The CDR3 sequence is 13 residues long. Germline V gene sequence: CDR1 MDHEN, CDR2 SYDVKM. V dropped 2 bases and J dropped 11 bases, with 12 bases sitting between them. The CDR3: CASSLARAGELFF. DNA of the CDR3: TGTGCCAGCAGTTTAGCCAGGGCTGGAGAGCTGTTTTTT.

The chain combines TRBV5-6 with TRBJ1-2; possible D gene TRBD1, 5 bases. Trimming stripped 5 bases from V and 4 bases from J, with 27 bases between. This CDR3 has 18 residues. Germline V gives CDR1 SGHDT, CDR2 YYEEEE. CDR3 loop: CASRRYRTSGGLFYGYTF. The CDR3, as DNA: TGTGCCAGCAGACGTTACAGGACATCCGGAGGTCTTTTCTATGGCTACACCTTC.

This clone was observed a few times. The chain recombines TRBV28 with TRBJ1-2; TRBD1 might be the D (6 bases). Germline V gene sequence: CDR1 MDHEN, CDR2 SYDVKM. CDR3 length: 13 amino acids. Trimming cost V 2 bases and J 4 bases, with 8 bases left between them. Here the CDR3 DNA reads TGTGCCAGCAGTTTAGACAGGATCTATGGCTACACCTTC. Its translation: CASSLDRIYGYTF.

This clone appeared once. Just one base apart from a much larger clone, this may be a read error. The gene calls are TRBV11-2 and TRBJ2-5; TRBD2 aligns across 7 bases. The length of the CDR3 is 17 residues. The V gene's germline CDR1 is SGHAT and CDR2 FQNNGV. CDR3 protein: CVSSLYGGSSGSETQYF. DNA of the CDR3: TGTGTCAGCAGCTTATACGGCGGGAGCTCTGGGTCAGAGACCCAGTACTTC.

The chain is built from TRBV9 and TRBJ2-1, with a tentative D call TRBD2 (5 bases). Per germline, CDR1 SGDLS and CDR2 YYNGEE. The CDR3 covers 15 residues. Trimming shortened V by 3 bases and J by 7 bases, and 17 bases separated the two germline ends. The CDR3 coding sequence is TGTGCCAGCAGCGAACAAACCACCGGCGGGAATGAGCAGTTCTTC. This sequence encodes CASSEQTTGGNEQFF. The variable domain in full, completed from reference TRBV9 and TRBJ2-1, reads DSGVTQTPKHLITATGQRVTLRCSPRSGDLSVYWYQQSLDQGLQFLIQYYNGEERAKGNILERFSAQQFPDLHSELNLSSLELGDSALYFCASSEQTTGGNEQFFGPGTRLTVL.

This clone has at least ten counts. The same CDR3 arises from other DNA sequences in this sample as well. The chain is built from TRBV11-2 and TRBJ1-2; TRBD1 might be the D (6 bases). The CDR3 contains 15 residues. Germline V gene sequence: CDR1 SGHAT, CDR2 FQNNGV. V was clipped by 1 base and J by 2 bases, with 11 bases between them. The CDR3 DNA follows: TGTGCCAGCAGCTTAGTGGCAGGGGTGAACTATGGCTACACCTTC. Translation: CASSLVAGVNYGYTF.

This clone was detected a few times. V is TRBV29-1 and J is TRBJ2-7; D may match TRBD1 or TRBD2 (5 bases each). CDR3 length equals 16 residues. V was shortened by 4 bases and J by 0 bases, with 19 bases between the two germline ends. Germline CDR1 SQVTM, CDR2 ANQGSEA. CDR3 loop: CSVGGSRALGSYEQYF. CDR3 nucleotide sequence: TGCAGCGTTGGGGGGAGCAGAGCGCTTGGCTCCTACGAGCAGTACTTC.

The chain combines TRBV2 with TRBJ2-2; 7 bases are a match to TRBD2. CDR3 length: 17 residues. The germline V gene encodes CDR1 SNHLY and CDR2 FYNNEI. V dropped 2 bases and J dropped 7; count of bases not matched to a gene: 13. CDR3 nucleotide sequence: TGTGCCAGCAGTGAACAGCTAGCGGAGACCGTGGGCGGGGAGCTGTTTTTT. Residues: CASSEQLAETVGGELFF.

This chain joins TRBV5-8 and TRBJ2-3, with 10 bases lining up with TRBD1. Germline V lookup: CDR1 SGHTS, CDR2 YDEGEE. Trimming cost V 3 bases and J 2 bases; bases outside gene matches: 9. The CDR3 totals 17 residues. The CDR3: CASSWRGTGEPTDTQYF. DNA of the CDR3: TGTGCCAGCAGCTGGCGCGGGACAGGGGAGCCCACAGATACGCAGTATTTT. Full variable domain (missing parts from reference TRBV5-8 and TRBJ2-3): EAGVTQSPTHLIKTRGQQATLRCSPISGHTSVYWYQQALGLGLQFLLWYDEGEERNRGNFPPRFSGRQFPNYSSELNVNALELEDSALYLCASSWRGTGEPTDTQYFGPGTRLTVL.

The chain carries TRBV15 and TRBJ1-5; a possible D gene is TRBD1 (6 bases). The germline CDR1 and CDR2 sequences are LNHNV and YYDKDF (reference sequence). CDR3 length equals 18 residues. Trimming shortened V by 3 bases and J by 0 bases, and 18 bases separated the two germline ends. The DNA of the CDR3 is TGTGCCACCAGCAGTACTTACAGGGACGGGATTAGCAATCAGCCCCAGCATTTT. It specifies CATSSTYRDGISNQPQHF. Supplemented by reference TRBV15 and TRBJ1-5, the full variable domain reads DAMVIQNPRYQVTQFGKPVTLSCSQTLNHNVMYWYQQKSSQAPKLLFHYYDKDFNNEADTPDNFQSRRPNTSFCFLDIRSPGLGDTAMYLCATSSTYRDGISNQPQHFGDGTRLSIL.

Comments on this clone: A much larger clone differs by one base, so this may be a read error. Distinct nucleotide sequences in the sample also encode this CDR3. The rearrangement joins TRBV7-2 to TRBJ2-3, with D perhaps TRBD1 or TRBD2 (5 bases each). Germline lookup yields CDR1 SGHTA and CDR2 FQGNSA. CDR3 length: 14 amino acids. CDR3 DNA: TGTGCCAGTAGCTTAGCGAGAGGGGCAGATACGCAGTATTTT. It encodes CASSLARGADTQYF.

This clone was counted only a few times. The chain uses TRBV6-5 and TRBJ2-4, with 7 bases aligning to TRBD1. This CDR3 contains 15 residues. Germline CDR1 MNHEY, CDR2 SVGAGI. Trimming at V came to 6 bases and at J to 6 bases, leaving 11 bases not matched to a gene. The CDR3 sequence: CASRATGVGGNIQYF. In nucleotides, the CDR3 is TGTGCCAGCAGGGCTACAGGGGTAGGCGGAAACATTCAGTACTTC.

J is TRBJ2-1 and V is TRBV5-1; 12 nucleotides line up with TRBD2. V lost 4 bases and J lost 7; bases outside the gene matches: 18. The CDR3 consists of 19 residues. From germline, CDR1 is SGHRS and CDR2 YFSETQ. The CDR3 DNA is TGCGCCAGCAGCCCCCATCTAGCGGGAGGGCCGGGGATGTGGAATGAGCAGTTCTTC. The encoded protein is CASSPHLAGGPGMWNEQFF.

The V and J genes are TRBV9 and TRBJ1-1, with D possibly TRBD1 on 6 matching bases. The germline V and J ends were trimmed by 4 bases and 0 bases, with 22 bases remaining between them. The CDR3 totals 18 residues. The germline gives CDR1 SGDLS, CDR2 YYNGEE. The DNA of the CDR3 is TGTGCCAGCAGCCCCACAGGTGGGGGCCCATTGATGAACACTGAAGCTTTCTTT. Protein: CASSPTGGGPLMNTEAFF. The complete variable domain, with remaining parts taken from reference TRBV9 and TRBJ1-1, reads DSGVTQTPKHLITATGQRVTLRCSPRSGDLSVYWYQQSLDQGLQFLIQYYNGEERAKGNILERFSAQQFPDLHSELNLSSLELGDSALYFCASSPTGGGPLMNTEAFFGQGTRLTVV.

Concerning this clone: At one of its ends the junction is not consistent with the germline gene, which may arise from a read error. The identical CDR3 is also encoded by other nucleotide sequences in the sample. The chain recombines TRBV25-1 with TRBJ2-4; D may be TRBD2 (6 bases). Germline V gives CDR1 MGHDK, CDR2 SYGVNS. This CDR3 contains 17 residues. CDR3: CASSAGTGDLAKNIQYF. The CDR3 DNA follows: TGTGCCAGTAGTGCTGGGACGGGAGATCTAGCCAAAAACATTCAGTACTTT. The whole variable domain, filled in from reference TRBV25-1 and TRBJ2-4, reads EADIYQTPRYLVIGTGKKITLECSQTMGHDKMYWYQQDPGMELHLIHYSYGVNSTEKGDLSSESTVSRIRTEHFPLTLESARPSHTSQYLCASSAGTGDLAKNIQYFGAGTRLSVL.

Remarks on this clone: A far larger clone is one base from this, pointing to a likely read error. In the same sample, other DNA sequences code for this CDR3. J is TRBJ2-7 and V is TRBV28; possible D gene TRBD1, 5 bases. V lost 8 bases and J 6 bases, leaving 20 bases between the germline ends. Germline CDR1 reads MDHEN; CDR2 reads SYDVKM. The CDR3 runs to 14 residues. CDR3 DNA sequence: TGTGCCAGCCCACTCCAGGGAACCGTCTGCGAGCAGTACTTC. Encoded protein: CASPLQGTVCEQYF.